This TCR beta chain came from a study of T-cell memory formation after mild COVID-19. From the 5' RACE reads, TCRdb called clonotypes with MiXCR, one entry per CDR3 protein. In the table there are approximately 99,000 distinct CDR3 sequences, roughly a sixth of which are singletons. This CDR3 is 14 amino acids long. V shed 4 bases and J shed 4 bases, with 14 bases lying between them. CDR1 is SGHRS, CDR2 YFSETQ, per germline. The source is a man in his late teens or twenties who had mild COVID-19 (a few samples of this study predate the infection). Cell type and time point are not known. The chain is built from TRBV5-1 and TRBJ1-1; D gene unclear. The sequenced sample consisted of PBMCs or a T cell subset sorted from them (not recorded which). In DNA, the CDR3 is TGCGCCAGCAGCGGGTTATTTGGGGTCACTGAAGCTTTCTTT. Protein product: CASSGLFGVTEAFF.